The 18 T cell receptor beta chains presented below share a single source sample, sequenced in a study of OX40 agonist ivuxolimab in advanced cancers. The assay was immunoSEQ multiplex PCR, and TCRdb's table has in-frame clones only and misses some. The repertoire holds some 73,000 clones, with around 86% as singletons. This sample comprised CD4+ or CD8+ T cells sorted from blood, obtained in a trial of the OX40 agonist ivuxolimab. All receptors derive from an adult with an advanced solid tumor such as melanoma, head and neck, liver or kidney cancer.

The V gene is TRBV7-9, the J gene TRBJ2-3, with TRBD1 matching over 10 bases. Per the germline V gene, CDR1 is SEHNR and CDR2 is FQNEAQ (reference sequence). This CDR3 region has 14 residues. V was pared by 3 bases and J by 8 bases, with 5 bases of the junction left unmatched. The CDR3 region is CASSFGQGESTQYF. The CDR3 DNA reads TGTGCCAGCAGCTTCGGACAGGGGGAGAGTACGCAGTATTTT.

V and J are TRBV11-2 and TRBJ2-3; TRBD2 agrees at 7 bases. CDR1 and CDR2 (germline): SGHAT, FQNNGV. The CDR3 length is 17 residues. The V and J ends lost 2 bases and 1 base, in that order; junction bases with no gene match: 9. For the CDR3, the DNA is TGTGCCAGCAGCTTACATAGAGGGGCGGGGGGCACAGATACGCAGTATTTT. Protein: CASSLHRGAGGTDTQYF.

The genes are TRBV6-1 and TRBJ2-5; D not certain. The V gene lost 1 base and the J gene lost 1 base, with 13 bases spanning the gap. CDR3 length equals 16 residues. Germline CDR1 MNHNS, CDR2 SASEGT. CDR3 sequence (DNA): TGTGCCAGCAGTGAAGACCCCTTAATAGCCCAAGAGACCCAGTACTTC. This codes for CASSEDPLIAQETQYF.

This rearrangement joins TRBV7-2 to TRBJ2-5; 13 bases match TRBD2. V was clipped by 5 bases and J by 5 bases; unmatched bases: 5. The length of the CDR3 is 15 residues. CDR1 and CDR2 from the germline V gene are SGHTA and FQGNSA. In DNA, the CDR3 is TGTGCCAGCAGCCGGACTAGCGGGGGCCGTGAGACCCAGTACTTC. Its protein product is CASSRTSGGRETQYF.

As DNA, the CDR3 is TGCGCCAGCAGCTTGGTTCTGGGTAATGACTATGGCTACACCTTC. The encoded protein is CASSLVLGNDYGYTF. The rearrangement uses TRBV5-1 and TRBJ1-2, with D uncertain. The germline CDR1 and CDR2 sequences are SGHRS and YFSETQ. V lost 0 bases and J 3 bases, leaving 12 bases between the germline ends. The CDR3 extends over 15 amino acids.

The rearrangement joins TRBV19 to TRBJ1-5, with no clear D. With 2 bases removed from V and 5 bases from J, the gap between germline ends came to 7 bases. The germline CDR1 and CDR2 sequences are LNHDA and SQIVND (reference sequence). This CDR3 contains 13 residues. In DNA, the CDR3 is TGTGCCAGTAGTATACGAACAGATCAGCCCCAGCATTTT. This sequence encodes CASSIRTDQPQHF.

In this sample, this clone turned up a few times. The chain joins TRBV19 to TRBJ1-4; D is perhaps TRBD1 (5 bases). This CDR3 region has 13 residues. The V end was cut by 7 bases, the J end by 3 bases, with 9 bases between. Germline values: CDR1 LNHDA, CDR2 SQIVND (reference sequence). Here the CDR3 reads CASKAGSNEKLFF. The CDR3 nucleotides are TGTGCCAGTAAGGCAGGGTCTAATGAAAAACTGTTTTTT.

The V call is TRBV2, the J call TRBJ2-1; possibly TRBD1 for D (5 bases). The CDR3 has 13 residues. With 7 bases removed from V and 6 bases from J, the gap between germline ends came to 13 bases. Germline lookup yields CDR1 SNHLY and CDR2 FYNNEI. CDR3 DNA sequence: TGTGCCAGCACCGATCCAGGGTTCAATGAGCAGTTCTTC. It is translated as CASTDPGFNEQFF.

The genes are TRBV9 and TRBJ1-1, with D maybe TRBD1 (5 bases). Per the germline V gene, CDR1 is SGDLS and CDR2 is YYNGEE. This CDR3 has 15 amino acids. Trimming shortened V by 0 bases and J by 4 bases, and 13 bases separated the two germline ends. The CDR3 DNA is TGTGCCAGCAGCGTAGATCTGGGACGGAGCACTGAAGCTTTCTTT. It encodes CASSVDLGRSTEAFF.

This clone was counted once. The genes are TRBV18 and TRBJ2-1, with D hard to call. The CDR3 contains 14 residues. Trimming stripped 4 bases from V and 2 bases from J, with 9 bases between. Germline V gene sequence: CDR1 KGHSH, CDR2 LQKENI. The CDR3 sequence is CASSRTVAYNEQFF. CDR3 DNA: TGTGCCAGCTCACGGACGGTAGCCTACAATGAGCAGTTCTTC. The entire variable domain, with the rest obtained from reference TRBV18 and TRBJ2-1, is as follows: NAGVMQNPRHLVRRRGQEARLRCSPMKGHSHVYWYRQLPEEGLKFMVYLQKENIIDESGMPKERFSAEFPKEGPSILRIQQVVRGDSAAYFCASSRTVAYNEQFFGPGTRLTVL.

As regards this clone: Other DNA sequences in the same sample also yield this CDR3. The rearrangement uses TRBV7-2 and TRBJ2-2; D perhaps matches TRBD2 (5 bases). CDR3 length: 15 amino acids. CDR1 SGHTA and CDR2 FQGNSA come from the germline V gene. V gave up 5 bases and J gave up 7 bases, with 17 bases separating them. CDR3 nucleotides: TGTGCCAGCAGCCTTAGAGGCGGGCAGATCGGGGAGCTGTTTTTT. This translates into CASSLRGGQIGELFF.

The chain is built from TRBV5-8 and TRBJ2-1; 8 positions match TRBD1. In germline, CDR1 is SGHTS, CDR2 YDEGEE. The J segment lost 0 bases and the V segment lost 4 bases, leaving 6 bases of the junction unmatched. The CDR3 sequence is 16 residues long. The CDR3 region is CASSGGTGSSYNEQFF. CDR3 in DNA: TGTGCCAGCAGCGGGGGGACAGGAAGCTCCTACAATGAGCAGTTCTTC.

This chain links TRBV10-3 with TRBJ2-7; 8 bases are a match to TRBD1. The CDR3 covers 11 residues. J lost 4 bases, V lost 8 bases, and 1 base had no gene match. Germline V lookup: CDR1 ENHRY, CDR2 SYGVKD. CDR3 coding DNA: TGTGCCATCGGACAGGGTTACGAGCAGTACTTC. Translation gives CAIGQGYEQYF.

This rearrangement joins TRBV6-5 to TRBJ2-2, with D tentatively TRBD1 (6 bases). V was shortened by 6 bases and J by 4 bases, with 6 bases between the two germline ends. CDR3 size: 12 residues. Germline loops: CDR1 MNHEY, CDR2 SVGAGI. This CDR3 is CASSRGTGELFF. CDR3 in DNA: TGTGCCAGCAGCAGGGGCACCGGGGAGCTGTTTTTT.

The rearrangement uses TRBV6-5 and TRBJ1-2; D ambiguous. The germline CDR1 and CDR2 sequences are MNHEY and SVGAGI. CDR3 length equals 14 residues. V dropped 5 bases and J dropped 7 bases, with 17 bases sitting between them. The CDR3 reads CASSTRPSRGGYTF. DNA of the CDR3: TGTGCCAGCAGTACCCGACCGAGCCGTGGTGGCTACACCTTC.

This chain uses TRBV18 with TRBJ1-2, with TRBD1 as a possible D gene (5 bases). V dropped 5 bases and J dropped 3 bases, with 19 bases sitting between them. This CDR3 comprises 16 residues. Germline CDR1 reads KGHSH; CDR2 reads LQKENI. In DNA form, the CDR3 reads TGTGCCAGCTCATATGGGACGACGCAGTCGGACTATGGCTACACCTTC. Its protein is CASSYGTTQSDYGYTF.

The rearrangement links TRBV9 to TRBJ2-2, with D perhaps TRBD1 or TRBD2 (5 bases each). The V end was cut by 3 bases, the J end by 6 bases, with 15 bases between. Germline lookup yields CDR1 SGDLS and CDR2 YYNGEE. The CDR3 totals 15 residues. The CDR3 here is CASSGADTNSGELFF. In DNA form, the CDR3 reads TGTGCCAGCAGCGGAGCGGACACCAACTCCGGGGAGCTGTTTTTT.

The chain links TRBV12-5 to TRBJ2-7, with TRBD1 matching over 7 bases. This CDR3 comprises 14 residues. CDR1 is LGHNT, CDR2 FRNRAP, per germline. The ends lost 5 bases at V and 2 bases at J; junction bases unmatched: 6. CDR3 sequence (DNA): TGTGCTAGTGGTCCAAGACAGGGCACCTACGAGCAGTACTTC. Protein sequence: CASGPRQGTYEQYF.